This passage covers 23 T cell receptor beta chains from one sample sequenced in a study of CD8 T cells in ankylosing spondylitis. TCRdb fed the 5' RACE reads into MiXCR, producing one record per CDR3 protein. The sample holds more than 250,000 distinct CDR3 sequences; roughly 12% are singletons and the top ten take roughly 9.5%. Sequencing used blood, either unsorted or a sorted T cell fraction (not recorded which). These receptors all stem from a female donor with ankylosing spondylitis or in good health (not recorded which).

In its sample, this clonotype was seen many times. The V and J genes are TRBV20-1 and TRBJ2-5; the D is unclear. This CDR3 spans 13 amino acids. Germline V CDR1 and CDR2: DFQATT, SNEGSKA (reference sequence). CDR3 DNA sequence: TGCAGCAGCGCCGGGCCGAACAAAGAGACCCAGTACTTC. It encodes CSSAGPNKETQYF.

There are many counts of this clonotype. A read error may account for a junction end that differs from germline. The V call is TRBV12-3 or TRBV12-4, the J call TRBJ2-7; the match to TRBD2 covers 9 bases. The CDR3 spans 13 residues. In DNA, the CDR3 is TGTGCCAGCAGATTAGCGGGAGCAGAAGAGCAGTACTTC. Translated, it gives CASRLAGAEEQYF.

Only a few counts were recorded for this clonotype. The chain couples TRBV6-2 or TRBV6-3 to TRBJ2-7, with D maybe TRBD1 (6 bases). The V and J ends lost 2 bases and 2 bases respectively, with 13 bases between them. This CDR3 contains 15 residues. Germline CDR1 is MNHEY and CDR2 is SVGEGT. CDR3 in amino acids: CASSYSGEGAYEQYF. The CDR3 DNA reads TGTGCCAGCAGTTACAGTGGCGAGGGGGCCTACGAGCAGTACTTC.

This clonotype appeared many times. The chain has TRBV20-1 and TRBJ2-3; D call uncertain. Germline CDR1 DFQATT, CDR2 SNEGSKA (reference sequence). V shed 5 bases and J shed 2 bases, with 17 bases lying between them. The CDR3 is 15 residues long. The CDR3 DNA sequence: TGCAGTGCTGACGTCCCAACCGGGTTCACAGATACGCAGTATTTT. Encoded protein: CSADVPTGFTDTQYF.

This clonotype was counted at least ten times. The V call is TRBV6-2 or TRBV6-3, the J call TRBJ2-1; 7 bases fit TRBD1. V trimming: 6 bases; J trimming: 0 bases; junction bases outside the gene matches: 5. This CDR3 region has 15 residues. Germline V gene sequence: CDR1 MNHEY, CDR2 SVGEGT. The CDR3 DNA sequence: TGTGCCAGCAGAGTGACAGGGAGCTCCTACAATGAGCAGTTCTTC. Translated, it gives CASRVTGSSYNEQFF.

This clonotype was recorded at least ten times. V gene TRBV20-1 combines with J gene TRBJ2-1, with 9 nucleotides matching TRBD2. Germline-derived CDR1 and CDR2 are DFQATT and SNEGSKA (reference sequence). With 0 bases clipped from V and 4 bases from J, the junction kept 4 bases outside the gene matches. This CDR3 is built from 15 residues. The CDR3 nucleotides read TGCAGTGCTAGAGATCGGCTAGCGGGATACAATGAGCAGTTCTTC. It is translated as CSARDRLAGYNEQFF.

This clonotype was recorded at least ten times. The chain employs TRBV20-1 and TRBJ1-2, with TRBD1 matching 9 bases. V was clipped by 6 bases and J by 8 bases; unmatched bases: 10. In germline, CDR1 is DFQATT, CDR2 SNEGSKA (reference sequence). The CDR3 length is 13 residues. The CDR3 region is CSAHGTGIQGYTF. CDR3 DNA sequence: TGCAGTGCGCACGGGACAGGGATTCAGGGCTACACCTTC.

This clonotype has ten or more counts. The gene calls are TRBV5-1 and TRBJ2-2, with TRBD1 matching 9 bases. Germline V gives CDR1 SGHRS, CDR2 YFSETQ. V was pared by 4 bases and J by 5 bases, with 9 bases of the junction left unmatched. The CDR3 loop spans 16 amino acids. CDR3 coding DNA: TGCGCCAGCAGCCACCCTCGGGGACAGGGTACCGGGGAGCTGTTTTTT. Translating it yields CASSHPRGQGTGELFF.

This clonotype showed up many times. V gene TRBV7-6 combines with J gene TRBJ2-2; 7 bases are a match to TRBD1. V was pared by 0 bases and J by 6 bases, with 4 bases of the junction left unmatched. The germline gives CDR1 SGHVS, CDR2 FNYEAQ. The length of the CDR3 is 15 residues. In DNA form, the CDR3 reads TGTGCCAGCAGCTTAGCGGCGCAGGGGGCCGGGGAGCTGTTTTTT. This gives the protein CASSLAAQGAGELFF.

The V call is TRBV20-1, the J call TRBJ2-1; TRBD2 is a possible D gene (5 bases). Germline V lookup: CDR1 DFQATT, CDR2 SNEGSKA (reference sequence). CDR3 length equals 13 residues. V lost 2 bases, J lost 8 bases, and 13 bases lay in between. The CDR3 sequence is CSARPLAYDEQFF. As DNA, the CDR3 is TGCAGTGCTAGACCCCTAGCTTACGATGAGCAGTTCTTC.

This clonotype appeared many times. The genes are TRBV7-9 and TRBJ2-3; TRBD1 might be the D (5 bases). The CDR3 is 12 amino acids. Germline CDR1 SEHNR, CDR2 FQNEAQ (reference sequence). Trimming removed 7 bases from V and 13 bases from J, with 18 bases in between. CDR3 amino acids: CASIDNAKGEYF. In nucleotides, the CDR3 is TGTGCCAGCATCGATAACGCCAAAGGGGAGTATTTT.

This clonotype was detected many times. V is TRBV12-3 or TRBV12-4 and J is TRBJ2-7; 12 bases match TRBD2. The length of the CDR3 is 14 residues. The V gene end was trimmed by 5 bases and the J gene end by 7 bases; junction bases not matched to a gene: 6. The CDR3 here is CASSPPGLAGEQYF. CDR3 bases: TGTGCCAGCAGTCCCCCCGGACTAGCGGGGGAGCAGTACTTC.

This clonotype was detected a few times. The chain has TRBV28 and TRBJ1-5; possible D gene TRBD1, 6 bases. Deletions cut 7 bases from V and 0 bases from J, with 10 bases between. This CDR3 region has 14 residues. Per the germline V gene, CDR1 is MDHEN and CDR2 is SYDVKM. CDR3 sequence reads: CASKRGHSNQPQHF. DNA of the CDR3: TGTGCCAGCAAGCGGGGGCATAGCAATCAGCCCCAGCATTTT. The whole variable domain, remainder taken from reference TRBV28 and TRBJ1-5, is DVKVTQSSRYLVKRTGEKVFLECVQDMDHENMFWYRQDPGLGLRLIYFSYDVKMKEKGDIPEGYSVSREKKERFSLILESASTNQTSMYLCASKRGHSNQPQHFGDGTRLSIL.

In its sample, this clonotype was seen many times. This rearrangement joins TRBV24-1 to TRBJ2-1; D may be TRBD1 or TRBD2 (5 bases each). Germline CDR1 is KGHDR and CDR2 is SFDVKD. The CDR3 consists of 13 residues. Trimming stripped 5 bases from V and 6 bases from J, with 10 bases between. This CDR3 is CATSVPGANEQFF. The CDR3 bases are TGTGCCACCAGTGTCCCCGGGGCCAATGAGCAGTTCTTC.

This clonotype showed up just a few times. This chain links TRBV20-1 with TRBJ1-5; D is unclear. The V end was cut by 7 bases, the J end by 0 bases, with 22 bases between. This CDR3 has 17 residues. The germline V gene has CDR1 DFQATT and CDR2 SNEGSKA (reference sequence). The CDR3 DNA follows: TGCAGTGTCAAGAGGGTGGGAACAGAAGGTAGCAATCAGCCCCAGCATTTT. Its protein is CSVKRVGTEGSNQPQHF.

This clonotype was seen repeatedly, ten times or more. V and J are TRBV7-8 and TRBJ1-3; D perhaps matches TRBD1 (6 bases). With 6 bases removed from V and 4 bases from J, the gap between germline ends came to 13 bases. Germline CDR1 SGHVS, CDR2 FQNEAQ. CDR3 length equals 14 residues. The CDR3 DNA sequence: TGTGCCAGCAGTCGAGGGGGGTCCGGAAACACCATATATTTT. Amino acids: CASSRGGSGNTIYF.

This clonotype has a count of ten or more. The gene calls are TRBV28 and TRBJ1-1, with D perhaps TRBD1 (5 bases). The CDR3 loop spans 13 amino acids. The germline CDR1 and CDR2 sequences are MDHEN and SYDVKM. V was cut by 1 base and J by 6 bases, with 9 bases left in between. Here the CDR3 reads CASSLSGTPEAFF. CDR3 bases: TGTGCCAGCAGTTTATCAGGGACCCCTGAAGCTTTCTTT. Based on the CDR3 plus reference TRBV28 and TRBJ1-1, the full variable domain is DVKVTQSSRYLVKRTGEKVFLECVQDMDHENMFWYRQDPGLGLRLIYFSYDVKMKEKGDIPEGYSVSREKKERFSLILESASTNQTSMYLCASSLSGTPEAFFGQGTRLTVV.

This clonotype occurred many times. The chain employs TRBV7-8 and TRBJ2-1; D gene ambiguous. CDR1 is SGHVS, CDR2 FQNEAQ, per germline. This CDR3 region has 15 residues. V shed 3 bases and J shed 0 bases, with 9 bases lying between them. The CDR3 bases are TGTGCCAGCAGCTTGGTTGCGAGCTCCTACAATGAGCAGTTCTTC. This encodes CASSLVASSYNEQFF. Complete variable domain (other parts from reference TRBV7-8 and TRBJ2-1): GAGVSQSPRYKVAKRGQDVALRCDPISGHVSLFWYQQALGQGPEFLTYFQNEAQLDKSGLPSDRFFAERPEGSVSTLKIQRTQQEDSAVYLCASSLVASSYNEQFFGPGTRLTVL.

Regarding this clonotype: With a much larger clone just one base away, this may be a read error. The CDR3 DNA follows: TGCTGTGCTAGAGATCCCGGGGGGCGGCCCCAGAGCTCCTACAATGAGCAGTTCTTC. Its protein product is CCARDPGGRPQSSYNEQFF. The genes are TRBV20-1 and TRBJ2-1; possibly TRBD2 for D (7 bases). The CDR3 runs 19 residues. CDR1 and CDR2 from the germline V gene are DFQATT and SNEGSKA (reference sequence).

There are a few counts of this clonotype. For the CDR3, the DNA is TGTGCCAGCAGCTCCCGGACTTCCCCGCCCCAGCATTTT. Protein sequence: CASSSRTSPPQHF. This chain links TRBV7-2 with TRBJ1-5; D not certain. V dropped 4 bases and J dropped 9 bases, with 13 bases sitting between them. CDR3 length: 13 residues. CDR1 is SGHTA and CDR2 is FQGNSA in the germline V gene.

In its sample, this clonotype was seen many times. The V call is TRBV3-1, the J call TRBJ1-3, with unresolved D. Trimming pared 0 bases from V and 0 bases from J, leaving 12 bases between. Germline V CDR1 and CDR2: LGHDT, YNNKEL (reference sequence). This CDR3 contains 17 residues. CDR3 sequence reads: CASSQDPGLFSGNTIYF. As DNA, the CDR3 is TGTGCCAGCAGCCAAGACCCGGGTCTATTCTCTGGAAACACCATATATTTT.

This clonotype was observed a handful of times. This chain joins TRBV27 and TRBJ1-4; D is unclear. Germline-derived CDR1 and CDR2 are MNHEY and SMNVEV (reference sequence). This CDR3 is built from 14 residues. V shed 6 bases and J shed 0 bases, with 8 bases lying between them. CDR3 DNA: TGTGCCAGCAGCCCCAGAACAACTAATGAAAAACTGTTTTTT. Translated, it gives CASSPRTTNEKLFF.

This clonotype was seen repeatedly, ten times or more. CDR3 bases: TGCAGCGTTGAATCGGCGTACGAGCAGTACTTC. The encoded protein is CSVESAYEQYF. The J gene is TRBJ2-7, the V gene TRBV29-1; D is unclear. The germline V and J ends were trimmed by 2 bases and 4 bases, with 6 bases remaining between them. Germline-derived CDR1 and CDR2 are SQVTM and ANQGSEA. The length of the CDR3 is 11 residues.